This T cell receptor (beta chain) is from a study of Graves' ophthalmopathy and Graves' hyperthyroidism. There are many counts of this clonotype. No antigen is known for it. Amplified material comprised TCR beta CDR3 regions derived from RNA transcripts. HTBI primers were used in a first-round RT-PCR, which preceded a second-round multiplex PCR. TCRdb reprocessed the multiplex PCR reads with MiXCR, giving one entry per CDR3 protein. The table has under 250,000 distinct CDR3 sequences, about a fifth seen once; the top ten hold roughly 45%. Study-wide results and caveats: An 81.08% specificity and 87.88% sensitivity were achieved by a 13-signature model that separated ophthalmopathy from stable hyperthyroidism.

Material: peripheral blood. The TCR comes from a woman aged 50 to 60 with Graves' ophthalmopathy.

CDR3 amino acids: CASSTDRGRYGYTF. In nucleotides, the CDR3 is TGTGCCAGCAGTACTGACAGGGGGCGCTATGGCTACACCTTC. The chain joins TRBV28 to TRBJ1-2; 10 bases fit TRBD1. The CDR3 spans 14 residues. Trimming cost V 5 bases and J 4 bases; bases outside gene matches: 4. CDR1 and CDR2 (germline): MDHEN, SYDVKM.